This record covers a single T cell receptor beta chain. The data are from a study of blood T cell repertoires in COVID-19. Study context: The United States, Italy and Spain supplied acute and convalescent COVID-19 samples. The analysed material was cDNA or gDNA that came from T cells, B-cell-depleted T cells, or PBMCs.

Participants were aged about 18 to 89 years from around 26 US areas. Grouping used clinical history reported by participants in a survey and questionnaire. The CDR3 contains 14 residues. The V end was cut by 3 bases, the J end by 0 bases, with 9 bases between. The germline V gene has CDR1 MDHEN and CDR2 SYDVKM. Libraries were prepared by immunoSEQ multiplex PCR; TCRdb keeps only in-frame clonotypes and omits some of them. The sample comprises about 160,000 clones, approximately 82% of which are singletons, and 15% to 20% rests with the top ten. The specimen sequenced was PBMCs or T cells enriched from blood (not recorded which). This chain joins TRBV28 and TRBJ2-7, with D tentatively TRBD1 (6 bases). The sequence was obtained from a man aged 55 to 69 who had recovered from COVID-19. The CDR3 DNA sequence: TGTGCCAGCAGTTTGCAGGGGATCTCCTACGAGCAGTACTTC. Its protein is CASSLQGISYEQYF.